A single T cell receptor beta chain is shown here with its context. Its cognate antigen is unknown. These data originate in a study of CD8+ T cells in alopecia areata. About the study: Tofacitinib treatment spanned 6 to 18 months, with 6 months off drug afterward. General study results and limits: Expanded CD8+ clones among the top 100, and scalp clonality, were significantly decreased by tofacitinib. The study found higher clonality in lesional than normal scalp, especially in alopecia totalis/universalis.

Extraction of RNA preceded its reverse transcription into cDNA, which served as the sequencing template. Sequencing used immunoSEQ multiplex PCR; TCRdb keeps in-frame clones, though not all of them. In the table there are 150,000 to 200,000 clones, 50% to 75% of which are singletons. Treatment here: oral pan-JAK inhibitor, 5-10 mg twice daily. Alopecia areata patients had lesional scalp punch biopsies and peripheral blood taken from them. The CDR3 has 18 amino acids. Trimming removed 2 bases at V and 1 base at J, with 21 bases between. The germline gives CDR1 GTSNPN, CDR2 SVGIG (reference sequence). V gene TRBV30 combines with J gene TRBJ1-5; the D gene is possibly TRBD1 (6 bases). The receptor's source is a human donor with alopecia areata. This material consisted of CD4+ T cells sorted from blood, taken between weeks 55 and 65, from a patient treated with tofacitinib. The CDR3 is CAWSHRYSQGGSNQPQHF. In nucleotides, the CDR3 is TGTGCCTGGAGTCATCGGTACTCACAGGGTGGGAGCAATCAGCCCCAGCATTTT.